This is a list of T cell receptor beta chains from one sample in a study of cytomegalovirus exposure and HLA in healthy donors. This table comes from immunoSEQ multiplex PCR, and its TCRdb copy is limited to in-frame clones, with some not included. Counted here are more than 110,000 clones, around 81% occurring once; the ten biggest clones make up around 2.4%. Sequenced sample: PBMCs. These TCRs come from a man aged 50 to 59 in good health and CMV-seronegative. Each CDR3 is given with its conserved first and last residue. D genes are given only for firm matches. Only part of the rows carry a size: once, few, many, or a class if the clone is expanded.

size: once
J: TRBJ1-4
D: -
V: TRBV2
DNA: TGTGCCAGCAGTGAGGGGCATGAAAAACTGTTTTTT
CDR3: CASSEGHEKLFF

size: -
J: TRBJ2-1
D: TRBD1
V: TRBV9
DNA: TGTGCCAGCAGCCCGGGACAGAGTTACAATGAGCAGTTCTTC
CDR3: CASSPGQSYNEQFF

size: -
J: TRBJ2-7
D: TRBD1
V: TRBV5-6
DNA: TGTGCCAGCAGCTCATACCCAGGACAGGGGTCCTACGAGCAGTACTTC
CDR3: CASSSYPGQGSYEQYF

size: -
J: TRBJ1-1
D: -
V: TRBV15
DNA: TGTGCCACCAGGACAGGAGGGAACACTGAAGCTTTCTTT
CDR3: CATRTGGNTEAFF

size: -
J: TRBJ2-1
D: -
V: TRBV7-6
DNA: TGTGCCAGCAGCTTAATTCCAAGCGGAGACAATGAGCAGTTCTTC
CDR3: CASSLIPSGDNEQFF

size: -
J: TRBJ2-3
D: -
V: TRBV27
DNA: TGTGCCAGCAGTTTATCCGGGGGGCGAACAGATACGCAGTATTTT
CDR3: CASSLSGGRTDTQYF

size: -
J: TRBJ2-2
D: -
V: TRBV27
DNA: TGTGCCAGCAGTTTCTCAGGACAGACGGACACCGGGGAGCTGTTTTTT
CDR3: CASSFSGQTDTGELFF

size: few
J: TRBJ2-1
D: TRBD2
V: TRBV11-3
DNA: TGTGCCAGCAGCTTAACCGGACTAGCGCAGATCTCCTACAATGAGCAGTTCTTC
CDR3: CASSLTGLAQISYNEQFF

size: -
J: TRBJ2-7
D: TRBD2
V: TRBV9
DNA: TGTGCCAGCAGCTCGGAAGCGGGAGTATGGGAGCAGTACTTC
CDR3: CASSSEAGVWEQYF

size: -
J: TRBJ1-6
D: TRBD1
V: TRBV27
DNA: TGTGCCAGCAGTTGGGGGACAGGGGTCGGTAATTCACCCCTCCACTTT
CDR3: CASSWGTGVGNSPLHF

size: -
J: TRBJ1-5
D: -
V: TRBV19
DNA: TGTGCCAGTAAGGATGCGGGCCCCAATCAGCCCCAGCATTTT
CDR3: CASKDAGPNQPQHF

size: few
J: TRBJ2-1
D: TRBD1
V: TRBV29-1
DNA: TGCAGCGGGGGACAGGGCTCCTACAATGAGCAGTTCTTC
CDR3: CSGGQGSYNEQFF

size: few
J: TRBJ2-5
D: -
V: TRBV30
DNA: TGTGCCTGGAGGTCCACAGGTGCCCAAGAGACCCAGTACTTC
CDR3: CAWRSTGAQETQYF

size: -
J: TRBJ1-5
D: -
V: TRBV7-8
DNA: TGTGCCAGCAGCTTTGCAGTTAATAGCAATCAGCCCCAGCATTTT
CDR3: CASSFAVNSNQPQHF

size: -
J: TRBJ2-1
D: -
V: TRBV2
DNA: TGTGCCAGCAGGACTCTCCTGACGGGCAATGAGCAGTTCTTC
CDR3: CASRTLLTGNEQFF

size: -
J: TRBJ2-1
D: -
V: TRBV15
DNA: TGTGCCACCAGCACCCCTGGACTCCGGAGCTCCTACAATGAGCAGTTCTTC
CDR3: CATSTPGLRSSYNEQFF

size: -
J: TRBJ2-7
D: TRBD1
V: TRBV5-4
DNA: TGTGCCAGCAGCCCCGGGACAGGGTGGGGATACGAGCAGTACTTC
CDR3: CASSPGTGWGYEQYF

size: -
J: TRBJ1-2
D: -
V: TRBV7-2
DNA: TGTGCCAGCAGCAAAGATTCGGTCGGGGGCTACACCTTC
CDR3: CASSKDSVGGYTF

size: -
J: TRBJ2-2
D: TRBD2
V: TRBV4-2
DNA: TGTGCCAGCAGCCAACCGCCGGGGGGATTGAACACCGGGGAGCTGTTTTTT
CDR3: CASSQPPGGLNTGELFF

size: -
J: TRBJ2-7
D: -
V: TRBV5-4
DNA: TGTGCCAGCAGCTTGGCGGGTGCAAGCTCCTACGAGCAGTACTTC
CDR3: CASSLAGASSYEQYF

size: -
J: TRBJ2-7
D: TRBD1
V: TRBV6-1
DNA: TGTGCCAGCAGCTGGGGACAGGGTACCCACGAGCAGTACTTC
CDR3: CASSWGQGTHEQYF

size: -
J: TRBJ2-2
D: TRBD1
V: TRBV7-2
DNA: TGTGCCAGCAGCCCCCGGGACAGGCGAAACACCGGGGAGCTGTTTTTT
CDR3: CASSPRDRRNTGELFF

size: -
J: TRBJ1-1
D: TRBD1
V: TRBV25-1
DNA: TGTGCCAGCAGTGGGACAGGGATCACTGAAGCTTTCTTT
CDR3: CASSGTGITEAFF

size: -
J: TRBJ2-1
D: -
V: TRBV9
DNA: TGTGCCAGCAGCGTTCCCGCGGCCCAGAGCTCCTACAATGAGCAGTTCTTC
CDR3: CASSVPAAQSSYNEQFF

size: -
J: TRBJ2-7
D: TRBD2
V: TRBV30
DNA: TGTGCCTGGAGTAGGGGCCTAGCGGGAGCCCACGAGCAGTACTTC
CDR3: CAWSRGLAGAHEQYF